This TCR beta chain was captured by sequencing in a study of chemoradiotherapy in HPV16-positive cancers. Looking at the study overall: Candidate HPV-specific T-cell clones and common TCR motifs came from functional assays in a couple of HPV16-positive patients.

Notes on the study in general: Only a couple of HPV16-positive patients supplied the functional HPV-specificity definition. Candidate HPV-specific clones and E7-related TCR motifs grew in tumor during treatment.

As to this clone: What it recognizes is unknown.

Produced via immunoSEQ multiplex PCR; TCRdb's table is partial and in-frame only. Here the sample spans roughly 32,000 clones, 70% to 90% being singletons. The sequencing here drew on blood, taken from a patient who underwent chemoradiotherapy. This clonotype was obtained from a human donor with HPV-associated anogenital cancer.

The CDR3 region has the DNA TGCGCCAGCAGCCAGCCAGGGCGGGGTGAGCAGTTCTTC. Translating it yields CASSQPGRGEQFF. The chain recombines TRBV4-3 with TRBJ2-1; possible D gene TRBD2, 6 bases. The CDR3 covers 13 residues. V shed 3 bases and J shed 9 bases, with 12 bases lying between them. Germline-derived CDR1 and CDR2 are LGHNA and YSLEER.